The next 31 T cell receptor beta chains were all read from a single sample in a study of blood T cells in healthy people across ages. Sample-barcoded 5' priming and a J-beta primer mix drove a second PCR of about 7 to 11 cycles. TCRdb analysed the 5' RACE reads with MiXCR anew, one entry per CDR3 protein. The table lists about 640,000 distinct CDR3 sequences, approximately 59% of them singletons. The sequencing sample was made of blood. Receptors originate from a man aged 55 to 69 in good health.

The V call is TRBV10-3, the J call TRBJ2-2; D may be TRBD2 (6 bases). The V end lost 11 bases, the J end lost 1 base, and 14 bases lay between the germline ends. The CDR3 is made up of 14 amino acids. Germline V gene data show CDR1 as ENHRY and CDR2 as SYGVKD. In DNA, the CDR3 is TGTGCCTCCGGTCAAGCGGGGAACACCGGGGAGCTGTTTTTT. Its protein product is CASGQAGNTGELFF.

CDR3 residues: CAISPGGEETQYF. For the CDR3, the DNA is TGTGCCATCAGTCCGGGGGGGGAGGAGACCCAGTACTTC. The gene calls are TRBV10-3 and TRBJ2-5; 8 bases agree with TRBD2. Per germline, CDR1 ENHRY and CDR2 SYGVKD. V lost 5 bases and J lost 5; bases outside the gene matches: 4. The CDR3 sequence is 13 residues long.

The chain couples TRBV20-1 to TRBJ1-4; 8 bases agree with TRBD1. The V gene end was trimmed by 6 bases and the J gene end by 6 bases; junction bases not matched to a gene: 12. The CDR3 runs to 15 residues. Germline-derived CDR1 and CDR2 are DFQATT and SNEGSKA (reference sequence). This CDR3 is CSAREAGGADEKLFF. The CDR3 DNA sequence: TGCAGTGCCCGAGAGGCAGGGGGCGCCGATGAAAAACTGTTTTTT.

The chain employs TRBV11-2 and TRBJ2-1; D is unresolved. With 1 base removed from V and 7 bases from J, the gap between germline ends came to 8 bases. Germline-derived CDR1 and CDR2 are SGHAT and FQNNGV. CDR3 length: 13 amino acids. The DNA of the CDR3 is TGTGCCAGCAGCTTAGGGATCGGGAATGAGCAGTTCTTC. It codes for CASSLGIGNEQFF.

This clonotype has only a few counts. This chain's CDR3 is CATRRPMLAHTYEQYF. CDR3 bases: TGTGCCACCAGACGGCCAATGCTCGCACACACCTACGAGCAGTACTTC. The chain employs TRBV24-1 and TRBJ2-7; no clear D gene. This CDR3 spans 16 amino acids. Trimming took 7 bases from V and 2 from J, leaving 20 bases between them. Germline CDR1 KGHDR, CDR2 SFDVKD.

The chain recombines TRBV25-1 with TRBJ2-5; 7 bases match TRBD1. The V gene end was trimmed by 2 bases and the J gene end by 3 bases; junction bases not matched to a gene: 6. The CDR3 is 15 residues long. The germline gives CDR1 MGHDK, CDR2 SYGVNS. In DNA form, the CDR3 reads TGTGCCAGCAGTGAACTCGGGACAGCAAAAGAGACCCAGTACTTC. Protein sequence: CASSELGTAKETQYF.

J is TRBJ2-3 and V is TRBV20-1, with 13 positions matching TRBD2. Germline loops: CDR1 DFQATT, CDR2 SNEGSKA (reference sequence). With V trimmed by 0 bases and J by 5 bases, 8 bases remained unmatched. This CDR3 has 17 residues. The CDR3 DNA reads TGCAGTGCTAGAGATCCTGGACTAGCGGGGGAGCAAGATACGCAGTATTTT. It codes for CSARDPGLAGEQDTQYF.

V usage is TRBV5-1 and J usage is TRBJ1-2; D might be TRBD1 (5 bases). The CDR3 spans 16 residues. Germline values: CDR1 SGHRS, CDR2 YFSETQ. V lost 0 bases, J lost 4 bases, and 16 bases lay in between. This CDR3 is CASSLAPPTDRYGYTF. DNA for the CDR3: TGCGCCAGCAGCTTGGCCCCTCCGACAGACCGCTATGGCTACACCTTC.

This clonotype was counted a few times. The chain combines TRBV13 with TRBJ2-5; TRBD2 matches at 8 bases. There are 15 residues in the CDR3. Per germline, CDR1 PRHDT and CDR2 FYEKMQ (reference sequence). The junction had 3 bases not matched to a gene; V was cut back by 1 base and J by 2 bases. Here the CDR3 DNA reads TGTGCCAGCAGCTTAGCGGGACTAGAGCAAGAGACCCAGTACTTC. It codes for CASSLAGLEQETQYF.

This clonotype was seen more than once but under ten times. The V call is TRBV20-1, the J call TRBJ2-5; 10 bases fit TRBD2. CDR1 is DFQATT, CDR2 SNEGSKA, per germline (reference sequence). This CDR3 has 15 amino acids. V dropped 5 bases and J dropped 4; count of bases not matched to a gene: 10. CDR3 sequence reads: CSASTSGGAPETQYF. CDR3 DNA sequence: TGCAGTGCTTCAACCAGCGGGGGGGCTCCAGAGACCCAGTACTTC.

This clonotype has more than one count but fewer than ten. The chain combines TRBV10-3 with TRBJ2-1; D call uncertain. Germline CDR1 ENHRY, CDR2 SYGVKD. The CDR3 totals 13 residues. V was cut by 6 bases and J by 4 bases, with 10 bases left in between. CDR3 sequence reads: CAIRAREYNEQFF. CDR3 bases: TGTGCCATCAGGGCCCGCGAGTACAATGAGCAGTTCTTC.

CDR3 sequence: CASSVAGRDSPLHF. The DNA for the CDR3 is TGTGCCAGCAGTGTGGCAGGGAGGGATTCACCCCTCCACTTT. The chain couples TRBV28 to TRBJ1-6; D might be TRBD1 (5 bases). This CDR3 comprises 14 residues. Germline CDR1 and CDR2: MDHEN and SYDVKM. Trimming shortened V by 5 bases and J by 8 bases, and 13 bases separated the two germline ends.

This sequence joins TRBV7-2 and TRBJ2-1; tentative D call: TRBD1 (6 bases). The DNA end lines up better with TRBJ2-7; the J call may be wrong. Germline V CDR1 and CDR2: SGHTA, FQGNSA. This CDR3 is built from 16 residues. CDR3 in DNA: TGTGCCAGCAGCTCACGCTCAGGACAGTCCTACAATGAGCAGTACTTC. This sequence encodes CASSSRSGQSYNEQYF.

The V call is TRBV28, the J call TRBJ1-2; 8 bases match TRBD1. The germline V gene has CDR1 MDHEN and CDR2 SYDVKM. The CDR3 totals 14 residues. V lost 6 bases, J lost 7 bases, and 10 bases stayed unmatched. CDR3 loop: CASSPPQGAVGYTF. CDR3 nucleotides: TGTGCCAGCAGCCCACCTCAGGGGGCTGTTGGCTACACCTTC.

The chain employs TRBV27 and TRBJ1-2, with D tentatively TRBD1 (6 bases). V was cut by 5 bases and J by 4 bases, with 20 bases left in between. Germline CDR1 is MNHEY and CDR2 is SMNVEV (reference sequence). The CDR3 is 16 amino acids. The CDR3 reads CASSLRTAPFGYGYTF. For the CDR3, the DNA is TGTGCCAGCAGTCTCAGGACAGCTCCCTTTGGCTATGGCTACACCTTC.

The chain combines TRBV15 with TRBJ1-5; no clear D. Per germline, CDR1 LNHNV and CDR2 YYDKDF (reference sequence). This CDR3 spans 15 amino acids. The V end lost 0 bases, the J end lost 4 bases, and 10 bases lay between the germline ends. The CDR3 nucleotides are TGTGCCACCAGCAGAGATGAAATTGGAAATCAGCCCCAGCATTTT. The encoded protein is CATSRDEIGNQPQHF.

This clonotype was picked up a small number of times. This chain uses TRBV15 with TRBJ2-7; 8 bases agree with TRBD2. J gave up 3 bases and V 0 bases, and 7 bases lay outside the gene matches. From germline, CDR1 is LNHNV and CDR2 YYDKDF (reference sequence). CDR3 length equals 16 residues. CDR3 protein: CATSRDWAGGHYEQYF. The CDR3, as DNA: TGTGCCACCAGCAGAGATTGGGCGGGGGGACACTACGAGCAGTACTTC.

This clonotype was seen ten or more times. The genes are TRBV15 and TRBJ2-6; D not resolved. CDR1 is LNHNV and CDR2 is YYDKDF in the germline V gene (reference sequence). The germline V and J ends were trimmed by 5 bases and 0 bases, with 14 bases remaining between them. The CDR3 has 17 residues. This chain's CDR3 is CATSPQGRASGANVLTF. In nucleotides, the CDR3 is TGTGCCACCAGCCCTCAAGGGCGTGCCTCTGGGGCCAACGTCCTGACTTTC.

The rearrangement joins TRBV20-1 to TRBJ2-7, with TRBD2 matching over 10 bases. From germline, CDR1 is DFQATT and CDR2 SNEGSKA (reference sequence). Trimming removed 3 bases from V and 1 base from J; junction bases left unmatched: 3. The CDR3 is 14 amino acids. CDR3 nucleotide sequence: TGCAGTGCTAGGACTAGCGGGTCATCCTACGAGCAGTACTTC. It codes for CSARTSGSSYEQYF.

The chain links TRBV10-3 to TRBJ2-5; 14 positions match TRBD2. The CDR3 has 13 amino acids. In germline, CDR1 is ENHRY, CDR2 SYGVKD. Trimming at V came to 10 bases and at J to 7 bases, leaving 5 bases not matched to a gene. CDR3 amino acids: CATGLAGAGTQYF. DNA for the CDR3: TGTGCCACGGGACTAGCGGGGGCAGGGACCCAGTACTTC.

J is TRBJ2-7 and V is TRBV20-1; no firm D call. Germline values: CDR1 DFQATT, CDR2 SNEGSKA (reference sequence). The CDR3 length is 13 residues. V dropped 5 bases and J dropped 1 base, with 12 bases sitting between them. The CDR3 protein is CSAEMDGSYEQYF. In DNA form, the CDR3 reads TGCAGTGCTGAAATGGACGGTTCCTACGAGCAGTACTTC.

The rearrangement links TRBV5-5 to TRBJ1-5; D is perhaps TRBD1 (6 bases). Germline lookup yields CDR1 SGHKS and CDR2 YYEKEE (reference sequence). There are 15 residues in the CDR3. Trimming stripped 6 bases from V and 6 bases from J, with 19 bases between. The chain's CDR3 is CASTLGGQGSQPQHF. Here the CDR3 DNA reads TGTGCCAGCACTCTGGGGGGGCAGGGCAGTCAGCCCCAGCATTTT. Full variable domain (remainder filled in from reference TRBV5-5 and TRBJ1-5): DAGVTQSPTHLIKTRGQQVTLRCSPISGHKSVSWYQQVLGQGPQFIFQYYEKEERGRGNFPDRFSARQFPNYSSELNVNALLLGDSALYLCASTLGGQGSQPQHFGDGTRLSIL.

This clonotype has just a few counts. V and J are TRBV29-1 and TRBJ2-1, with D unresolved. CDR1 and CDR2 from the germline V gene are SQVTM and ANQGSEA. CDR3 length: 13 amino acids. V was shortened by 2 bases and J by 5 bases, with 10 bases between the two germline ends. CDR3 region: CSVEFTRNNEQFF. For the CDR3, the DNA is TGCAGCGTTGAATTTACAAGGAACAATGAGCAGTTCTTC.

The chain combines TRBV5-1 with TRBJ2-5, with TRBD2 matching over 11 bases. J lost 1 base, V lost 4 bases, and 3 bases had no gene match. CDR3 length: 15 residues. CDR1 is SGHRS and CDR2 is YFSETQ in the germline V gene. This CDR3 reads CASSGGTSGQETQYF. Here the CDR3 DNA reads TGCGCCAGCAGCGGGGGGACTAGCGGCCAAGAGACCCAGTACTTC. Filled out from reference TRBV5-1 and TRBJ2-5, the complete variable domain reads KAGVTQTPRYLIKTRGQQVTLSCSPISGHRSVSWYQQTPGQGLQFLFEYFSETQRNKGNFPGRFSGRQFSNSRSEMNVSTLELGDSALYLCASSGGTSGQETQYFGPGTRLLVL.

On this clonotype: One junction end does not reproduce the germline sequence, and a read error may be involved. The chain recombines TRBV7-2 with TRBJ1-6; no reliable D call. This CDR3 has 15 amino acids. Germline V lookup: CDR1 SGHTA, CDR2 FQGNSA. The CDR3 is CASSLLSARGSPPHF. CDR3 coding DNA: TGTGCCAGCAGCTTATTGTCGGCCCGGGGTTCACCCCCCCACTTT. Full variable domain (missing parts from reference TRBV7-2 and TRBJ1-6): GAGVSQSPSNKVTEKGKDVELRCDPISGHTALYWYRQSLGQGLEFLIYFQGNSAPDKSGLPSDRFSAERTGGSVSTLTIQRTQQEDSAVYLCASSLLSARGSPPHFGNGTRLTVT.

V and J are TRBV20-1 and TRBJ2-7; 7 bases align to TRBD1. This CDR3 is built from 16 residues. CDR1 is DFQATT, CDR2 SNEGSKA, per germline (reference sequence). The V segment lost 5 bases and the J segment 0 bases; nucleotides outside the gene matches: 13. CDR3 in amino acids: CSAPSRTGAPSYEQYF. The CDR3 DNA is TGCAGTGCTCCAAGCCGAACAGGGGCCCCCTCCTACGAGCAGTACTTC.

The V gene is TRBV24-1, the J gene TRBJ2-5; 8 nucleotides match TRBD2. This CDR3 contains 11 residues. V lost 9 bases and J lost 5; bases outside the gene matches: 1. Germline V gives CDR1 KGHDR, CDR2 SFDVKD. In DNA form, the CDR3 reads TGTGCCACCTCGGGGGGGGAGACCCAGTACTTC. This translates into CATSGGETQYF.

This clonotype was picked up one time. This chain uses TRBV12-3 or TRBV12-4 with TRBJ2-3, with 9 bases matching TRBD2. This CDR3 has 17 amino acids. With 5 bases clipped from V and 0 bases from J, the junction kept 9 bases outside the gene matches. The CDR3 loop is CASSPRERGASTDTQYF. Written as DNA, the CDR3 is TGTGCCAGCAGTCCCAGGGAGCGGGGGGCAAGCACAGATACGCAGTATTTT.

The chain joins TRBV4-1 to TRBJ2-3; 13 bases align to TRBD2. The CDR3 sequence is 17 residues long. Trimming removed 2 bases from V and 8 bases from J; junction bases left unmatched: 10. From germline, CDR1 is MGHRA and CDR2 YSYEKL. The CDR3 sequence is CASSQLTSGGPAGTQYF. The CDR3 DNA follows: TGCGCCAGCAGCCAATTGACTAGCGGGGGGCCGGCGGGTACGCAGTATTTT.

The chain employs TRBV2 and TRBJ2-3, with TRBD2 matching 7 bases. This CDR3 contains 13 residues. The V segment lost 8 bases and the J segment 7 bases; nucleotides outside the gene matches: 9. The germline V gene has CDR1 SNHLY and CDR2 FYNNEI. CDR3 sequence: CASFSGAGYTQYF. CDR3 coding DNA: TGTGCCAGCTTTTCGGGAGCGGGATATACGCAGTATTTT.

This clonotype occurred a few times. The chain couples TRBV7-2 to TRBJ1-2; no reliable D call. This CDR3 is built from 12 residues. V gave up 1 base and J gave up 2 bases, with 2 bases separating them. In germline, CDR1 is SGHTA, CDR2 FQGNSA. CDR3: CASSLVNYGYTF. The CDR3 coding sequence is TGTGCCAGCAGCTTAGTCAACTATGGCTACACCTTC.